The rows below give T cell receptor beta chains drawn from one sample of a study of T cells after yellow fever vaccination. TCRdb reprocessed the 5' RACE reads with MiXCR, giving one entry per CDR3 protein. The sample lists roughly 340,000 distinct CDR3 sequences; over 8% were seen once. This specimen consisted of PBMCs, obtained on the day of the first yellow fever vaccination. The receptor source for this set is a man aged 18 to 35 who received the YFV17D yellow fever vaccine. Each CDR3 is given with its conserved first and last residue. D genes are given only for firm matches. Expanded clones are given a class, and other clones once, few, many or no size at all.

.	TRBJ2-3	TRBV5-6	few	CASSFRDTPSDTQYF
TRBD1	TRBJ1-1	TRBV18	.	CASSLGQGYVGTEAFF
TRBD1	TRBJ2-1	TRBV4-3	many	CASSQEGRGLEQFF
.	TRBJ1-1	TRBV20-1	few	CSARAPKAGWTEAFF
.	TRBJ1-1	TRBV15	few	CATSRDTNTEAFF
.	TRBJ2-1	TRBV15	.	CATSRGGGQTSEQFF
.	TRBJ1-5	TRBV5-5	few	CASSLLNNQPQHF
.	TRBJ1-3	TRBV6-5	.	CASSGLNTIYF
.	TRBJ1-1	TRBV6-1	.	CASRSHANTEAFF
TRBD2	TRBJ2-5	TRBV5-4	many	CASSFGGRQETQYF
.	TRBJ2-1	TRBV30	.	CAWGRGARRGRDNEQIF
.	TRBJ1-6	TRBV5-6	few	CASSPRRQGPLHF
.	TRBJ1-5	TRBV20-1	few	CSARDLQGRDQPQHF
TRBD2	TRBJ2-3	TRBV4-3	.	CASSQGGGGALFGTDTQYF
.	TRBJ2-3	TRBV20-1	few	CSARNRDTQYF
.	TRBJ2-1	TRBV7-3	.	CASSLTPPGDEQFF
.	TRBJ2-3	TRBV29-1	.	CSVAVGEDTQYF
.	TRBJ1-5	TRBV12-3/TRBV12-4	.	CATTHSYNQPQHF
.	TRBJ1-4	TRBV6-1	many	CASSLRGATNEKLFF
.	TRBJ1-2	TRBV4-2	.	CASSQGDGLYGYTF
.	TRBJ2-1	TRBV29-1	few	CSVTGVRNVNEQFF
.	TRBJ2-7	TRBV4-1	few	CASSQDPQRMAYEQYF
.	TRBJ1-2	TRBV12-3/TRBV12-4	.	CASSLKTVYGYTF
.	TRBJ1-3	TRBV7-9	few	CASSSQEFIYF
.	TRBJ1-1	TRBV12-3/TRBV12-4	few	CASSLGFGGGREAFF
.	TRBJ1-2	TRBV5-1	many	CASSLESRGFYGYTF
.	TRBJ2-2	TRBV6-1	.	CASSAGFGGELFF
TRBD1	TRBJ2-1	TRBV10-1	.	CASSEFPGTGGNEQFF
.	TRBJ1-1	TRBV7-9	many	CASSPRGGADTEAFF